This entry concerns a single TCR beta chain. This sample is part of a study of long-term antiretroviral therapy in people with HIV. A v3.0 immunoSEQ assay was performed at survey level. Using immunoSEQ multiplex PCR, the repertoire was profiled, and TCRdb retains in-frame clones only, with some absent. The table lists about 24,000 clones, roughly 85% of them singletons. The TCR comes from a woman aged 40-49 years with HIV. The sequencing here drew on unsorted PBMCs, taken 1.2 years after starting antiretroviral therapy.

CDR3 amino acids: CASSRTDRSYEQYF. Here the CDR3 DNA reads TGTGCCAGCAGCAGGACAGATCGCTCCTACGAGCAGTACTTC. This chain links TRBV6-6 with TRBJ2-7; the D gene is possibly TRBD1 (6 bases). The CDR3 totals 14 residues. V was pared by 6 bases and J by 0 bases, with 12 bases between. Germline V lookup: CDR1 MNHNY, CDR2 SVGAGI (reference sequence).